The clone carrying this T cell receptor (beta chain) was found many times. Its antigen is unidentified. This sample stems from a study of identical twins. Study-level points and caveats: It was possible that invariant MAIT and iNKT cells partly confounded the zero-insertion analyses. Cross-sectional statistics underpinned the conclusions; the same donors were not followed. There were fewer insertions in abundant cord blood beta clonotypes, but memory repertoires showed no such pattern.

The germline V gene has CDR1 MNHNS and CDR2 SASEGT. Trimming left V 6 bases short and J 8 bases short, with 19 bases between. The CDR3 extends over 15 amino acids. Unique molecular identifiers were present on the cDNA, and a universal primer site came from template switching. Each CDR3 protein gets one entry after TCRdb re-called the 5' RACE reads with MiXCR. This sample yields 690,000 or so distinct CDR3 sequences, of which approximately 6.1% are seen a single time; 1.5% to 2% belongs to the top ten. This receptor was identified in a man between 18 and 29 years old in good health. Sequenced: naive T cells sorted from blood. The rearrangement joins TRBV6-1 to TRBJ1-4; tentatively, D is TRBD1 (5 bases). The CDR3: CASRRQTGATEKLFF. Here the CDR3 DNA reads TGTGCCAGCAGGCGACAAACAGGAGCGACAGAAAAACTGTTTTTT.